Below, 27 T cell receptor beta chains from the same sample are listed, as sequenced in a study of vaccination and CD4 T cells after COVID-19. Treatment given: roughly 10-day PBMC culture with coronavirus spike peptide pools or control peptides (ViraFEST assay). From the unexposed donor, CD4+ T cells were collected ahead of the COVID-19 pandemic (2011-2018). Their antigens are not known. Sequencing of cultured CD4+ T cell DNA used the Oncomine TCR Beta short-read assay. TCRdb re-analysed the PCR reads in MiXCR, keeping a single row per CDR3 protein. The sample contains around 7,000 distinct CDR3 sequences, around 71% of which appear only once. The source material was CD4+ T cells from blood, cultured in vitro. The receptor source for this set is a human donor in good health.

The DNA for the CDR3 is TGTGCCAGCAGCTCCCAGCTAGCCAAAAACATTCAGTACTTC. Encoded protein: CASSSQLAKNIQYF. The chain combines TRBV7-9 with TRBJ2-4; D is ambiguous. The CDR3 has 14 residues. Per germline, CDR1 SEHNR and CDR2 FQNEAQ (reference sequence). The V gene lost 4 bases and the J gene lost 0 bases, with 7 bases spanning the gap. Variable domain in full (rest from reference TRBV7-9 and TRBJ2-4): DTGVSQNPRHKITKRGQNVTFRCDPISEHNRLYWYRQTLGQGPEFLTYFQNEAQLEKSRLLSDRFSAERPKGSFSTLEIQRTEQGDSAMYLCASSSQLAKNIQYFGAGTRLSVL.

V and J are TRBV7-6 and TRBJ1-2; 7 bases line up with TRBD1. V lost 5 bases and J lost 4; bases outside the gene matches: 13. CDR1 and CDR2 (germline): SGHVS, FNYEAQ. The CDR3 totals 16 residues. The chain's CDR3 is CASSDIDWTGAYGYTF. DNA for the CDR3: TGTGCCAGCAGCGACATCGACTGGACAGGAGCCTATGGCTACACCTTC. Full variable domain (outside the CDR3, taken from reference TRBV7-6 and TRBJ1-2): GAGVSQSPRYKVTKRGQDVALRCDPISGHVSLYWYRQALGQGPEFLTYFNYEAQQDKSGLPNDRFSAERPEGSISTLTIQRTEQRDSAMYRCASSDIDWTGAYGYTFGSGTRLTVV.

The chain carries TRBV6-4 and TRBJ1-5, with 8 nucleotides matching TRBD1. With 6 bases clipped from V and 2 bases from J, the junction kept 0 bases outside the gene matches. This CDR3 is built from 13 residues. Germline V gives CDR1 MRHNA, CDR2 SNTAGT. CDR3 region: CASRDRGNQPQHF. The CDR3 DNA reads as TGTGCCAGCAGGGACAGGGGCAATCAGCCCCAGCATTTT.

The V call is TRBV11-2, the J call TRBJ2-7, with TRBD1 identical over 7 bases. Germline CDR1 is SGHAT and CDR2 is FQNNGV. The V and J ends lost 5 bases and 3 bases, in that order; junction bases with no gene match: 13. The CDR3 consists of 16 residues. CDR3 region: CASSPIRGTDYYEQYF. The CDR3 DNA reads TGTGCCAGCAGCCCAATCAGGGGGACAGACTACTACGAGCAGTACTTC.

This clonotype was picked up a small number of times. The CDR3 bases are TGTGCCAGCAGCGAAAACCCACCTCAGCTCAATCAGCCCCAGCATTTT. This gives the protein CASSENPPQLNQPQHF. This chain joins TRBV2 and TRBJ1-5; D is ambiguous. The CDR3 has 16 residues. V was pared by 6 bases and J by 3 bases, with 18 bases between. The germline V gene has CDR1 SNHLY and CDR2 FYNNEI.

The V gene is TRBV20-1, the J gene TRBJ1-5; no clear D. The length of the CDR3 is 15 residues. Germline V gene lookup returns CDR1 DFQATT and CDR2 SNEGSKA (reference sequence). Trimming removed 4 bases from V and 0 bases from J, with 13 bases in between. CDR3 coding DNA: TGCAGTGCTAATTCGGGGATGTATAGCAATCAGCCCCAGCATTTT. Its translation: CSANSGMYSNQPQHF.

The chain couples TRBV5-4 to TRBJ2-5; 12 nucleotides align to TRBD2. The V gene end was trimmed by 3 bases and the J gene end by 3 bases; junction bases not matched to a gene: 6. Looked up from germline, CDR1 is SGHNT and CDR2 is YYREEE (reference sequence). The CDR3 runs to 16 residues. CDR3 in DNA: TGTGCCAGCAGCTCCGCCGGACTAGCGGGAAAAGAGACCCAGTACTTC. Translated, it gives CASSSAGLAGKETQYF.

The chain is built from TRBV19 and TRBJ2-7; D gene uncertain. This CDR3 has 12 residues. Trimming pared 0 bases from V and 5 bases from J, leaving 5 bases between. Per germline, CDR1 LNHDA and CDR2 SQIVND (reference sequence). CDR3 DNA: TGTGCCAGTAGTATAGAGGGTAACGAGCAGTACTTC. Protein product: CASSIEGNEQYF.

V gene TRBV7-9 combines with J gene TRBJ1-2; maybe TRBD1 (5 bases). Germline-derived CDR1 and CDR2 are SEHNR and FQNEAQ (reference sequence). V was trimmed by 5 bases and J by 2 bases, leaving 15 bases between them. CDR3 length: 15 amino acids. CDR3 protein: CASSRSIGDNYGYTF. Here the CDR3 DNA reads TGTGCCAGCAGCCGCTCGATAGGGGACAACTATGGCTACACCTTC.

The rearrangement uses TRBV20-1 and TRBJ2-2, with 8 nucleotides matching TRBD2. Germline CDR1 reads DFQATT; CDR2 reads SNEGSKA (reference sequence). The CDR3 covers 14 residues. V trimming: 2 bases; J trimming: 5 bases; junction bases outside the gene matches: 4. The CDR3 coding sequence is TGCAGTGCTAGACGGGCGGGGGGTACCGGGGAGCTGTTTTTT. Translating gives CSARRAGGTGELFF.

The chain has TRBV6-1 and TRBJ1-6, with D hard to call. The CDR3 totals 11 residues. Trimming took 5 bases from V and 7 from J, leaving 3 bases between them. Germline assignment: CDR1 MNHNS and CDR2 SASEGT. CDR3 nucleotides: TGTGCCAGCAGTCACAATTCACCCCTCCACTTT. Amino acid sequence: CASSHNSPLHF.

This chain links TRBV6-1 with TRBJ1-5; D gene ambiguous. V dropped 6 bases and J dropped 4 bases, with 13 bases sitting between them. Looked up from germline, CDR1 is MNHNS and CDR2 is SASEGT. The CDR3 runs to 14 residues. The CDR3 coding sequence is TGTGCCAGCAGGTCCTACGTCAATAATCAGCCCCAGCATTTT. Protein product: CASRSYVNNQPQHF.

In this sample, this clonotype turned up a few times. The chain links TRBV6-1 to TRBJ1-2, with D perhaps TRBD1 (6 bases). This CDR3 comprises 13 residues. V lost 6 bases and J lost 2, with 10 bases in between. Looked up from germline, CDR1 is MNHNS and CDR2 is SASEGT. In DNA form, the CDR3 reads TGTGCCAGCAGCCCGACAGGAAACTATGGCTACACCTTC. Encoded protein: CASSPTGNYGYTF.

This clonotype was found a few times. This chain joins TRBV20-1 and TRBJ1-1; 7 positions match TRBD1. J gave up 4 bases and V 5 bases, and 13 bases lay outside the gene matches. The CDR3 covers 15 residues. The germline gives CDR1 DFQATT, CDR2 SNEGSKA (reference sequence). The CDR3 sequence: CSAPGPTGLITEAFF. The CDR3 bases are TGCAGTGCTCCCGGTCCGACAGGGTTGATCACTGAAGCTTTCTTT.

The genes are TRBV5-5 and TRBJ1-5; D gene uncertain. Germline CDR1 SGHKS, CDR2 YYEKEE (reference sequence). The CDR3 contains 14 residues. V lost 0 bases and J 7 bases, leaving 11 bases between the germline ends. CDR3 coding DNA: TGTGCCAGCAGCTTGGGCGGGGTGGAACAGCCCCAGCATTTT. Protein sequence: CASSLGGVEQPQHF. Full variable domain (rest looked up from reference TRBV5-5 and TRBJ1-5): DAGVTQSPTHLIKTRGQQVTLRCSPISGHKSVSWYQQVLGQGPQFIFQYYEKEERGRGNFPDRFSARQFPNYSSELNVNALLLGDSALYLCASSLGGVEQPQHFGDGTRLSIL.

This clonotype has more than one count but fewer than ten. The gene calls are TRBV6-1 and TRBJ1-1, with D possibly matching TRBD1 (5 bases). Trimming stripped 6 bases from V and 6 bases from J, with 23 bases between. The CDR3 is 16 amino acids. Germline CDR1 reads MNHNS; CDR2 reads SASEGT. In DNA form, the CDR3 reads TGTGCCAGCAGGGACGCTATCGGGGGAAAAGGGCCTGAAGCTTTCTTT. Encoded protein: CASRDAIGGKGPEAFF.

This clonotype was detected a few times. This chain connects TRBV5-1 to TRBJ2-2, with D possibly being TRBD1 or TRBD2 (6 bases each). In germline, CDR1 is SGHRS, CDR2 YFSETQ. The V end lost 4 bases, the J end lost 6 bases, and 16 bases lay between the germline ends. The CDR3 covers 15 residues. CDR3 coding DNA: TGCGCCAGCAGCCCCGCCCCGGGGGCGGCCGGGGAGCTGTTTTTT. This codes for CASSPAPGAAGELFF.

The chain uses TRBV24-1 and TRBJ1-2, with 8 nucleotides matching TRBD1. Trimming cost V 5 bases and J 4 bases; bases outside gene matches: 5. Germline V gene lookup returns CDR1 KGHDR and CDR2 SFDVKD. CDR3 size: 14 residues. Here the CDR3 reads CATSVADRAYGYTF. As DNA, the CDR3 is TGTGCCACCAGTGTTGCGGACAGGGCCTATGGCTACACCTTC.

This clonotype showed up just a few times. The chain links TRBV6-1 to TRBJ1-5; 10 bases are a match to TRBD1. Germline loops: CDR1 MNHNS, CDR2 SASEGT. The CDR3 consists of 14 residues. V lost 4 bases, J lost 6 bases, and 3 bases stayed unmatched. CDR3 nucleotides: TGTGCCAGCAGTGCCGACAGGGGGCTTCAGCCCCAGCATTTT. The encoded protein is CASSADRGLQPQHF.

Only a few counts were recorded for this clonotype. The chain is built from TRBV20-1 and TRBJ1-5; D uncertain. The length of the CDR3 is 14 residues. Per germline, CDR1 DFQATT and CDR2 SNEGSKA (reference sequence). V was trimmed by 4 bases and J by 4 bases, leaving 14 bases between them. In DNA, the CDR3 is TGCAGTGCTACCGGGTCACTGGGGAATCAGCCCCAGCATTTT. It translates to CSATGSLGNQPQHF.

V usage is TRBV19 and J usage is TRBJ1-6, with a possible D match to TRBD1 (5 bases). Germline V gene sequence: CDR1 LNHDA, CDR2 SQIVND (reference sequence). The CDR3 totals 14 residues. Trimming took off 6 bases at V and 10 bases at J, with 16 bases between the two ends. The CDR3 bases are TGTGCCAGTAGGGGAAAGGGGCCACAGTCACCCCTCCACTTT. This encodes CASRGKGPQSPLHF.

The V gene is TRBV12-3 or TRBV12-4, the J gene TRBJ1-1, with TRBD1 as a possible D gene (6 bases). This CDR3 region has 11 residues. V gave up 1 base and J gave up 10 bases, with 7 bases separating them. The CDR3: CASSLGGAAFF. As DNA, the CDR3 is TGTGCCAGCAGTTTAGGGGGGGCAGCTTTCTTT.

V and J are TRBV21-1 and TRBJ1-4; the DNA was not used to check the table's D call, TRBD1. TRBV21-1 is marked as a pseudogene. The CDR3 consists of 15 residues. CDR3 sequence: CASSKDADRVEKLFF. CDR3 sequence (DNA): TGTGCCAGCAGCAAAGATGCGGACAGGGTTGAAAAACTGTTTTTT.

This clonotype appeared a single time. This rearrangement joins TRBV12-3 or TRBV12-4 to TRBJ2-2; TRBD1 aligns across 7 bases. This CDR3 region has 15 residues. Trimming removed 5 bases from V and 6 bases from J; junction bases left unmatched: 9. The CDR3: CASSTRQGVAGELFF. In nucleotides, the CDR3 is TGTGCCAGCAGTACAAGACAGGGAGTGGCCGGGGAGCTGTTTTTT.

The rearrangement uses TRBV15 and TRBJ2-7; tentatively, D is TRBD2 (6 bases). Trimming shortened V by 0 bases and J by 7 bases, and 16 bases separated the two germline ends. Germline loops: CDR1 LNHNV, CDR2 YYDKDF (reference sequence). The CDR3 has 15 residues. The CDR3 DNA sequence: TGTGCCACCAGCAGAGATCCAGAGACTAGGGGAGAGCAGTACTTC. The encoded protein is CATSRDPETRGEQYF.

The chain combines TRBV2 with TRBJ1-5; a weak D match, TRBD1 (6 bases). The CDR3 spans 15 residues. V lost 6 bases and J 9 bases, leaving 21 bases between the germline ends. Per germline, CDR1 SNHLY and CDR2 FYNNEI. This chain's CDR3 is CASREFRDIGGPQHF. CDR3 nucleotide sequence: TGTGCCAGCAGGGAATTCCGGGACATAGGCGGGCCCCAGCATTTT.

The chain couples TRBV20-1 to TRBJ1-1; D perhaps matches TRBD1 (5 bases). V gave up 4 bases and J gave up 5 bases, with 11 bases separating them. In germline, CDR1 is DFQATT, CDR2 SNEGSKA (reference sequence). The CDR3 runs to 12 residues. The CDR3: CSAIRGGTEAFF. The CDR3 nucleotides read TGCAGTGCTATCCGGGGGGGAACTGAAGCTTTCTTT.